This TCR beta chain appears in the sequencing data of a study of Ad26.COV2.S vaccination and SARS-CoV-2 variants. On this clone itself: Its target is unknown.

Assay used: immunoSEQ multiplex PCR; TCRdb lists only in-frame clones, some missing. The table has some 390,000 clones, around 89% seen once. Study-level points and caveats: Spike-specific TCR breadth in vaccine recipients exceeded that seen in placebo recipients. Vaccine and placebo groups showed comparable non-spike TCR breadth. It is possible that the TCR breadth and depth analyses underestimated the total T cell responses.

Regarding treatment: roughly 20 received Ad26.COV2.S at low or high dose, single or two shots; roughly five received placebo; per-sample allocation not given. Day 63 after the first injection of vaccine or placebo was the sampling time. Germline V gene lookup returns CDR1 MNHEY and CDR2 SVGAGI. The V gene end was trimmed by 10 bases and the J gene end by 5 bases; junction bases not matched to a gene: 10. The CDR3 consists of 13 residues. This sequence joins TRBV6-5 and TRBJ2-7, with 8 nucleotides matching TRBD1. This TCR was sampled from a person between 18 and 60 years old who received the Ad26.COV2.S COVID-19 vaccine or a placebo. Here the sequenced sample was peripheral blood, taken in a trial of Ad26.COV2.S vaccine versus placebo. CDR3 sequence: CATRTGRKDEQYF. In nucleotides, the CDR3 is TGTGCCACCAGGACAGGGAGGAAGGACGAGCAGTACTTC.